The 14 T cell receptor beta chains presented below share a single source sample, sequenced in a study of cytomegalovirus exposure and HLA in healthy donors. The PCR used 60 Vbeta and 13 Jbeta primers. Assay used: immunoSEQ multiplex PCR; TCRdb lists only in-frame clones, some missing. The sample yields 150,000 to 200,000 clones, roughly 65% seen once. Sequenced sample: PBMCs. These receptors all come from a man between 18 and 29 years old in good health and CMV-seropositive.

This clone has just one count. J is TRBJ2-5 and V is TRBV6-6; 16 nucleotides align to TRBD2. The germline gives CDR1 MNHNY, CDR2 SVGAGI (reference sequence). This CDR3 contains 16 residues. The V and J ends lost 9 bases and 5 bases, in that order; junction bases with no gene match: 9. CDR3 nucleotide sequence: TGTGCCAGTAGGGGGACTAGCGGGGGGGAGGAGGAGACCCAGTACTTC. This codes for CASRGTSGGEEETQYF.

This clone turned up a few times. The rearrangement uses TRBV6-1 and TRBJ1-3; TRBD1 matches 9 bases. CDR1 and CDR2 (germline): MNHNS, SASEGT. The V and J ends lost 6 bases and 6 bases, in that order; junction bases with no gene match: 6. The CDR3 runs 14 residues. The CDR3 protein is CASRGQGTLNTIYF. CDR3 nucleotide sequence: TGTGCCAGCAGGGGACAGGGCACTCTAAACACCATATATTTT.

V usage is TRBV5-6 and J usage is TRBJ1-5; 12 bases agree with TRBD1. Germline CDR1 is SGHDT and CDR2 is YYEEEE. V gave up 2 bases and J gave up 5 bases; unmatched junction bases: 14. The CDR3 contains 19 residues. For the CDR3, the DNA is TGTGCCAGCAGCTTCGGGGACAGGGGGCGCCGGGTGGGGGATCAGCCCCAGCATTTT. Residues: CASSFGDRGRRVGDQPQHF.

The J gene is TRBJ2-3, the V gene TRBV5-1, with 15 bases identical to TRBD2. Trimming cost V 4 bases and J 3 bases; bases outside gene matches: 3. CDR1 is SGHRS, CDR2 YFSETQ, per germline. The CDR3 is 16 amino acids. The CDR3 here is CASSGGLAGGTDTQYF. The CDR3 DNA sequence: TGCGCCAGCAGCGGGGGACTAGCGGGAGGAACAGATACGCAGTATTTT.

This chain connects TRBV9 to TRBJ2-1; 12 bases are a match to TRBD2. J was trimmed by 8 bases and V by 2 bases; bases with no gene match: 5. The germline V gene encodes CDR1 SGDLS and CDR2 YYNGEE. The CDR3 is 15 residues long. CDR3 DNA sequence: TGTGCCAGCAGCGTTCTAGCGGGGGGGCCCCATGAGCAGTTCTTC. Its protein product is CASSVLAGGPHEQFF.

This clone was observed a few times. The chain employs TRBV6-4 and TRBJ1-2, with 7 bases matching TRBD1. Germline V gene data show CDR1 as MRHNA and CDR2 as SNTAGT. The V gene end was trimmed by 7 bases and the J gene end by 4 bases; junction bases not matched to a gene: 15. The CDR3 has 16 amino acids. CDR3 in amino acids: CASKRPRQGGGYGYTF. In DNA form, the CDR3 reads TGTGCCAGCAAAAGACCTAGGCAGGGGGGCGGCTATGGCTACACCTTC.

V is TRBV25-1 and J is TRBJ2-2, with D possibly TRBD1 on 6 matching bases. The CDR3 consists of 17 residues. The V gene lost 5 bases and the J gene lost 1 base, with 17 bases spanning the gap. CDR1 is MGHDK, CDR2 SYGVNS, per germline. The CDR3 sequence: CASSNEGENLNTGELFF. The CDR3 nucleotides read TGTGCCAGCAGTAATGAGGGGGAGAACTTGAACACCGGGGAGCTGTTTTTT.

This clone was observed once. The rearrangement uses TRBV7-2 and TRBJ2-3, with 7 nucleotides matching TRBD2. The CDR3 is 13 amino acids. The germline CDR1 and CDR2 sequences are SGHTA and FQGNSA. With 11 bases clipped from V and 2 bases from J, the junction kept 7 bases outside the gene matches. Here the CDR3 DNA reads TGTGCCGGCGGGGGACCCATCACAGATACGCAGTATTTT. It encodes CAGGGPITDTQYF.

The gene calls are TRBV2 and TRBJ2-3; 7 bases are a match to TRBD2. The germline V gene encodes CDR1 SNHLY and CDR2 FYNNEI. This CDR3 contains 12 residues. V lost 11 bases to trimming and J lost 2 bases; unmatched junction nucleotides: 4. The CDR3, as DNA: TGTGCCCTCGGGGGGTCCACAGATACGCAGTATTTT. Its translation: CALGGSTDTQYF. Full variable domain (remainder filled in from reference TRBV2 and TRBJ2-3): EPEVTQTPSHQVTQMGQEVILRCVPISNHLYFYWYRQILGQKVEFLVSFYNNEISEKSEIFDDQFSVERPDGSNFTLKIRSTKLEDSAMYFCALGGSTDTQYFGPGTRLTVL.

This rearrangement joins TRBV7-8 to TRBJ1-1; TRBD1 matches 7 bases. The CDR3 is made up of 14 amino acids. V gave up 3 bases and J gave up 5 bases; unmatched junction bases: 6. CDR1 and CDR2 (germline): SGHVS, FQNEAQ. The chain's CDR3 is CASSFEGAGTEAFF. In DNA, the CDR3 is TGTGCCAGCAGCTTCGAGGGGGCGGGAACTGAAGCTTTCTTT.

The CDR3 nucleotides read TGCGCCAGCAGCTCGGGGAGCACAGATACGCAGTATTTT. Amino acid sequence: CASSSGSTDTQYF. The gene calls are TRBV5-1 and TRBJ2-3; the D gene is possibly TRBD2 (5 bases). Per germline, CDR1 SGHRS and CDR2 YFSETQ. Deletions cut 3 bases from V and 0 bases from J, with 5 bases between. The CDR3 runs to 13 residues.

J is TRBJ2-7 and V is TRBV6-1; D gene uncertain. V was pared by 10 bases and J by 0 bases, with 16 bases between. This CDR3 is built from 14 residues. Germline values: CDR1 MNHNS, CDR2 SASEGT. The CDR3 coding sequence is TGTGCCATTAGGAGTGACGTTTCCTCCTACGAGCAGTACGTC. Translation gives CAIRSDVSSYEQYV.

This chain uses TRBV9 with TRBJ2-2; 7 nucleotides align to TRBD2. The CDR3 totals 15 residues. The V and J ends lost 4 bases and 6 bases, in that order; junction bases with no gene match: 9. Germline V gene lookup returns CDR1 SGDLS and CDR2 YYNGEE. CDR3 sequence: CASSTAPGRPGELFF. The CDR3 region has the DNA TGTGCCAGCAGCACCGCCCCCGGGAGGCCCGGGGAGCTGTTTTTT.

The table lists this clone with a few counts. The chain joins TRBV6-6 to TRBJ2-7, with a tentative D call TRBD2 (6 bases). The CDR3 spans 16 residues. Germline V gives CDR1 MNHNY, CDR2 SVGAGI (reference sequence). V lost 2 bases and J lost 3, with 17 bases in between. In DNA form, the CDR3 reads TGTGCCAGCAGTTACGGGTCTGGGGGGTCCTTCTACGAGCAGTACGTC. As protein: CASSYGSGGSFYEQYV.